Described below is a single T cell receptor (beta chain) sequence and its context. Its ends do not fully match the called genes, so a read error is possible. This specimen comes from a study of cytomegalovirus exposure and HLA in healthy donors. Study context: Unique TCRs numbering around 85 million, obtained from HLA-typed donors, made up an early data release.

In the PCR, 60 Vbeta and 13 Jbeta primers were used. Data came from immunoSEQ multiplex PCR; TCRdb stores just in-frame clones and leaves some out. This sample's clone table lists under 90,000 clones. The CDR3 is made up of 10 amino acids. From germline, CDR1 is SGDLS and CDR2 YYNGEE. Sequenced material: PBMCs. V is TRBV9 and J is TRBJ1-2, with D unclear. This receptor was identified in a man aged 45-65 years in good health and CMV-seropositive. Written as DNA, the CDR3 is TGTGCCAGCAGCGGTCTAAGCGCTGCCTTC. It is translated as CASSGLSAAF.